These T cell receptor beta chains were read from a single sample in a study of radiotherapy plus CTLA-4 blockade in lung cancer. The table came from immunoSEQ multiplex PCR; TCRdb's copy has only in-frame clones and leaves some out. The data contain about 66,000 clones, approximately 80% of them singletons. The specimen was peripheral blood, collected from a patient treated with radiotherapy plus ipilimumab. These receptors came from a human donor with non-small cell lung cancer who had a partial response to radiotherapy plus ipilimumab. CDR3s include the opening cysteine and the closing phenylalanine or tryptophan. D genes are given only for firm matches. Size tells how often a clone was seen (once, few, many) or the class of an expanded clone, and some rows leave it out.

TRBD2,TRBJ2-1,few,TRBV5-1,CASSLVAGGPSNEQFF,TGCGCCAGCAGCTTGGTAGCGGGAGGGCCATCCAATGAGCAGTTCTTC
TRBD1,TRBJ1-1,NA,TRBV9,CASSKRQGMNTEAFF,TGTGCCAGCAGCAAGAGACAGGGGATGAACACTGAAGCTTTCTTT
NA,TRBJ2-1,NA,TRBV5-1,CASSLEGLNTYNEQFF,TGCGCCAGCAGCTTGGAGGGACTTAACACCTACAATGAGCAGTTCTTC
NA,TRBJ1-4,once,TRBV4-1,CASSQPLGGASEKLFF,TGCGCCAGCAGCCAGCCTCTAGGGGGGGCTAGTGAAAAACTGTTTTTT
NA,TRBJ2-2,NA,TRBV5-1,CASSSNYAGSGTGELFF,TGCGCCAGCAGCTCGAACTACGCCGGGAGTGGCACCGGGGAGCTGTTTTTT
TRBD2,TRBJ2-7,NA,TRBV11-2,CASSQRGTSGAYEQYF,TGTGCCAGCAGCCAGAGAGGGACTAGCGGGGCCTACGAGCAGTACTTC
TRBD1,TRBJ2-7,NA,TRBV19,CASSPTGASLYEQYF,TGTGCCAGTAGTCCTACAGGGGCCAGCCTCTACGAGCAGTACTTC
NA,TRBJ1-5,NA,TRBV7-3,CASSRDSNQPQHF,TGTGCCAGCAGCCGAGATAGCAATCAGCCCCAGCATTTT
NA,TRBJ2-1,NA,TRBV30,CAWRYHRVDSSNEQFF,TGTGCCTGGAGGTACCACCGGGTCGACTCTAGCAATGAGCAGTTCTTC
TRBD1,TRBJ1-2,NA,TRBV28,CASSRGTGDYGYTF,TGTGCCAGCAGCCGTGGGACAGGGGACTATGGCTACACCTTC
NA,TRBJ1-3,NA,TRBV19,CASSTQGYSGNTIYF,TGTGCCAGTAGTACACAGGGTTACTCTGGAAACACCATATATTTT
TRBD2,TRBJ2-3,NA,TRBV4-1,CASSQLQVWREHDRKSTDTQYF,TGCGCCAGCAGCCAATTGCAAGTTTGGCGGGAGCACGATCGAAAGAGCACAGATACGCAGTATTTT
NA,TRBJ2-3,NA,TRBV5-1,CASRKAGADTQYF,TGCGCCAGCAGAAAGGCAGGGGCAGATACGCAGTATTTT
NA,TRBJ2-7,NA,TRBV7-5,CVRSCLGLAAWEQYF,TGTGTCAGAAGCTGTTTGGGACTAGCGGCGTGGGAGCAGTACTTC
TRBD1,TRBJ1-1,NA,TRBV28,CASSSPLDRDRAFEAFF,TGTGCCAGCAGTTCCCCCTTAGACCGGGACAGGGCTTTTGAAGCTTTCTTT
NA,TRBJ2-4,NA,TRBV4-2,CASSEGLAKNIQYF,TGTGCCAGCAGCGAAGGACTAGCCAAAAACATTCAGTACTTC
TRBD1,TRBJ2-5,NA,TRBV29-1,CSVEGGQGRETQYF,TGCAGCGTTGAAGGGGGACAGGGCCGAGAGACCCAGTACTTC
NA,TRBJ2-5,NA,TRBV18,CASSRSGPQETQYF,TGTGCCAGCTCACGTAGTGGGCCTCAAGAGACCCAGTACTTC
NA,TRBJ1-6,NA,TRBV5-1,CASSLASPAVGGSYNSPLHF,TGCGCCAGCAGCTTGGCCTCGCCGGCCGTTGGCGGCTCCTATAATTCACCCCTCCACTTT
TRBD1,TRBJ1-2,few,TRBV11-2,CASSLDRSRGYTF,TGTGCCAGCAGCTTGGACAGGAGCAGGGGCTACACCTTC
TRBD2,TRBJ2-5,NA,TRBV30,CAWSVRRAGGGGTQYF,TGTGCCTGGAGTGTACGAAGGGCGGGAGGAGGGGGGACCCAGTACTTC
NA,TRBJ2-5,once,TRBV5-6,CASSFRAGQETQYF,TGTGCCAGCAGCTTTAGGGCGGGACAAGAGACCCAGTACTTC
NA,TRBJ1-5,NA,TRBV28,CASSLIAGAQHF,TGTGCCAGCAGTTTAATAGCGGGGGCCCAGCATTTT
TRBD2,TRBJ2-2,few,TRBV2,CASSALAGVSGELFF,TGTGCCAGCAGTGCACTAGCGGGAGTTTCGGGGGAGCTGTTTTTT
TRBD1,TRBJ1-4,once,TRBV10-1,CASSESTGDEKLFF,TGCGCCAGCAGTGAGTCGACAGGGGACGAAAAACTGTTTTTT
NA,TRBJ1-1,NA,TRBV19,CASSIRVGRTEAFF,TGTGCCAGTAGTATCAGGGTAGGGAGGACTGAAGCTTTCTTT
NA,TRBJ1-2,NA,TRBV11-2,CASSLIGGTAYTF,TGTGCCAGCAGCTTGATAGGAGGGACCGCCTACACCTTC
NA,TRBJ1-2,NA,TRBV15,CATSRGVQGRGYTF,TGTGCCACCAGCAGAGGAGTGCAGGGTCGCGGCTACACCTTC
NA,TRBJ1-2,NA,TRBV20-1,CSATDSYGYTF,TGCAGTGCAACCGACAGTTATGGCTACACCTTC
TRBD1,TRBJ2-7,NA,TRBV6-5,CASSYSTGGGYEQYF,TGTGCCAGCAGTTACTCGACAGGGGGAGGCTACGAGCAGTACTTC
TRBD1,TRBJ2-5,once,TRBV6-1,CASTQGARETQYF,TGTGCCAGCACACAGGGGGCGAGGGAGACCCAGTACTTC
NA,TRBJ2-7,NA,TRBV28,CASSPGLLSSYEQYF,TGTGCCAGCAGTCCCGGACTATTAAGCTCCTACGAGCAGTACTTC
TRBD2,TRBJ2-7,NA,TRBV11-2,CASSLTGGSYEQYF,TGTGCCAGCAGCTTAACGGGAGGCTCCTACGAGCAGTACTTC
NA,TRBJ2-7,NA,TRBV10-3,CAISEGATYEQYF,TGTGCCATCAGTGAAGGGGCCACCTACGAGCAGTACTTC
TRBD1,TRBJ2-7,NA,TRBV18,CASSSGTGDSEQYF,TGTGCCAGCTCATCCGGGACAGGGGATAGCGAGCAGTACTTC
NA,TRBJ2-7,NA,TRBV2,CASSEGASVAYEQYF,TGTGCCAGCAGTGAAGGGGCTAGCGTGGCCTACGAGCAGTACTTC
NA,TRBJ1-5,NA,TRBV6-1,CASRNWDGRDQPQHF,TGTGCCAGCAGGAATTGGGACGGGAGGGACCAGCCCCAGCATTTT
NA,TRBJ2-1,NA,TRBV5-1,CASSLDRVPVF,TGCGCCAGCAGCTTGGATCGGGTCCCGGTCTTC
NA,TRBJ2-2,NA,TRBV25-1,CASSESGRGPTGELFF,TGTGCCAGCAGTGAATCTGGCAGGGGCCCAACCGGGGAGCTGTTTTTT
NA,TRBJ2-3,NA,TRBV25-1,CASSEPGLEPDTQYF,TGTGCCAGCAGTGAACCGGGACTCGAACCAGATACGCAGTATTTT
NA,TRBJ2-1,NA,TRBV7-3,CASSPRQADLDGEQFF,TGTGCCAGCAGCCCCAGACAGGCGGACCTTGACGGTGAGCAGTTCTTC
NA,TRBJ2-5,NA,TRBV9,CASSAATRGGTQYF,TGTGCCAGCAGCGCCGCAACTAGAGGGGGGACCCAGTACTTC
NA,TRBJ1-1,NA,TRBV19,CASTDSAGDAEAFF,TGTGCCAGTACCGACTCAGCGGGCGACGCTGAAGCTTTCTTT